Below, one TCR beta chain is given with its context. The target of this receptor is not known. The record has no base qualities; no much larger clone is one base away. One collaborating source in Seattle enrolled patients while the patients were actively infected and followed the patients over time throughout the course of disease. Collaborating institutions collected whole blood in K2EDTA tubes following their own protocols. For TCRbeta analysis, collaborator samples were shipped as frozen whole blood, as isolated PBMCs, or as DNA extracted from either sample type. V and J are truncated by 0 bases and 1 base respectively, leaving an intervening sequence of 15 bases. The CDR3, cysteine through phenylalanine, is 18 amino acids long. The sequence is cut down to CDR3 DNA, 54 bases in frame from base 1. Via the germline V gene (reference sequence), CDR1 is LNHNV and CDR2 YYDKDF. The sample is drawn from a study of blood T cell repertoires in COVID-19 (dated by TCRdb to the early 2020s). Background for the entire study: Samples from collaborators originated in the United States, Italy and Spain and spanned both the acute and convalescent phases of COVID-19. Samples came from the ongoing ImmuneRACE study (first 160 participants) plus 1,254 subjects from 6 global collaborators. Where available, HLA class I and class II types were taken from metadata supplied by the sample provider and were not determined by assay-based typing. The repertoires were released in a freely available public database meant as a resource for research on the immune response to SARS-CoV-2. The material from the prospective study consisted of cDNA or gDNA derived from T cells, B-cell-depleted T cells, or PBMCs. A de-identified subject ID, COVID-19 status, age in years and sex were almost always included in the sample metadata. Subjects who had been exposed to COVID-19, were actively infected with it, or had recovered from it provided the deeply sampled blood TCRbeta repertoires that made up the dataset.

Overall study results and their limits: Clinical and demographic metadata were provided uncurated, with the amount varying by source and participant.

The immunoSEQ Assay, a bias-controlled multiplex PCR, was used to amplify TCRbeta CDR3 regions from genomic DNA. In the authors' own workflow: The number of nucleated cells in each sample was estimated from the amplification of reference gene primers within the assay. To quantify the absolute abundance of each unique TCRbeta CDR3 rearrangement, sequence reads were collapsed and filtered. For each sample, productive Simpson clonality was calculated as the square root of Simpson's diversity index over productive rearrangements. In its TCRdb copy, this immuneACCESS table keeps in-frame sequences only and misses some clones. Where compared with another copy, unresolved V genes explain less than half of these, and the others have no known cause. That table supplies the V and J calls and clone size; D and trimming were determined from the DNA. For this sample there are approximately 460,000 clones; roughly 89% appear just once. Over 0.7% of the sample rests with the top ten.

The chain employs TRBV15 and TRBJ2-2, with TRBD1 perhaps the D gene, on 6 matching bases. Sequencing was performed on peripheral blood. The clonotype originates from a man aged 18 to 30 with COVID-19, enrolled during active disease. The CDR3 loop reads CATSRDVALTGNTGELFF. The sequenced DNA is TGTGCCACCAGCAGAGATGTGGCCCTGACAGGGAACACCGGGGAGCTGTTTTTT.